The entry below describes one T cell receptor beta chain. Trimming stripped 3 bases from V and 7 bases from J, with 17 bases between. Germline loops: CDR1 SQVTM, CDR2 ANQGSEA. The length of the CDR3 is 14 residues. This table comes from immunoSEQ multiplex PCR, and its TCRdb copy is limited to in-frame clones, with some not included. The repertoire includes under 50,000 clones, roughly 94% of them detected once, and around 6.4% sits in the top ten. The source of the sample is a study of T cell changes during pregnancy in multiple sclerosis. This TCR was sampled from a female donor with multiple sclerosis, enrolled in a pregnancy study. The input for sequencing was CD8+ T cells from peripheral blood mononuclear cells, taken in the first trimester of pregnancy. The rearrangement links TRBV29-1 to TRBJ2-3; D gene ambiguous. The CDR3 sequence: CSVECNEQRYTQYF. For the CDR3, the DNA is TGCAGCGTTGAGTGCAACGAGCAGCGATATACGCAGTATTTT.